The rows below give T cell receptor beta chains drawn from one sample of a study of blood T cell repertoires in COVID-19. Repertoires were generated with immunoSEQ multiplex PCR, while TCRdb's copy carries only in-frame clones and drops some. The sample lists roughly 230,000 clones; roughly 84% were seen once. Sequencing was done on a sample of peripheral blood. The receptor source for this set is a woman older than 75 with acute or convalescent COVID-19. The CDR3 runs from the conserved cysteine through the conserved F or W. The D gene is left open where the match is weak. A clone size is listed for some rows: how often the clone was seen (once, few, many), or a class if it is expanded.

CDR3 protein: CAISLSGGANNEQFF
CDR3 DNA: TGTGCCATCAGTCTAAGCGGGGGGGCCAACAATGAGCAGTTCTTC
D gene: TRBD2
V gene: TRBV10-3
J gene: TRBJ2-1
clone size: once

CDR3 protein: CASSTNRGRVIKADTQYF
CDR3 DNA: TGTGCCAGCAGCACCAACAGGGGAAGGGTAATAAAGGCAGATACGCAGTATTTT
D gene: TRBD1
V gene: TRBV3-1/TRBV3-2
J gene: TRBJ2-3
clone size: -

CDR3 protein: CASIKTGTNQLRGYTF
CDR3 DNA: TGTGCCAGCATTAAAACCGGGACTAACCAGCTACGTGGCTACACCTTC
D gene: -
V gene: TRBV28
J gene: TRBJ1-2
clone size: -

CDR3 protein: CASGGGGSGTQYF
CDR3 DNA: TGTGCCAGCGGAGGTGGGGGCTCAGGGACCCAGTACTTC
D gene: -
V gene: TRBV12-3/TRBV12-4
J gene: TRBJ2-5
clone size: -

CDR3 protein: CSVEGGGNTEAFF
CDR3 DNA: TGCAGCGTTGAGGGGGGTGGGAACACTGAAGCTTTCTTT
D gene: -
V gene: TRBV29-1
J gene: TRBJ1-1
clone size: -

CDR3 protein: CASSPRREPYNEQFF
CDR3 DNA: TGTGCCAGTAGTCCCCGCCGAGAGCCTTACAATGAGCAGTTCTTC
D gene: -
V gene: TRBV19
J gene: TRBJ2-1
clone size: once

CDR3 protein: CASSPTYNSPLHF
CDR3 DNA: TGTGCCAGCTCACCCACCTATAATTCACCCCTCCACTTT
D gene: -
V gene: TRBV18
J gene: TRBJ1-6
clone size: -

CDR3 protein: CASSLGRGSYEQYF
CDR3 DNA: TGTGCCAGCAGCTTGGGGCGGGGATCCTACGAGCAGTACTTC
D gene: -
V gene: TRBV5-6
J gene: TRBJ2-7
clone size: few

CDR3 protein: CASSASQGGSSYNEQFF
CDR3 DNA: TGTGCCAGCAGCGCCAGTCAGGGAGGGAGCTCCTACAATGAGCAGTTCTTC
D gene: TRBD2
V gene: TRBV9
J gene: TRBJ2-1
clone size: -

CDR3 protein: CASRSPSGVYEQYF
CDR3 DNA: TGTGCCAGCAGGTCTCCTTCCGGGGTCTACGAGCAGTACTTC
D gene: -
V gene: TRBV27
J gene: TRBJ2-7
clone size: few

CDR3 protein: CASSLWQRDTEAFF
CDR3 DNA: TGTGCCAGCAGCTTGTGGCAGAGGGACACTGAAGCTTTCTTT
D gene: -
V gene: TRBV5-4
J gene: TRBJ1-1
clone size: -

CDR3 protein: CASSDVQGDNQPQHF
CDR3 DNA: TGTGCCAGCAGTGACGTCCAGGGTGACAATCAGCCCCAGCATTTT
D gene: -
V gene: TRBV2
J gene: TRBJ1-5
clone size: -

CDR3 protein: CASSEFSGADQETQYF
CDR3 DNA: TGTGCCAGCAGTGAATTCAGTGGGGCGGACCAAGAGACCCAGTACTTC
D gene: -
V gene: TRBV25-1
J gene: TRBJ2-5
clone size: -

CDR3 protein: CASSSAGANTGELFF
CDR3 DNA: TGTGCCAGCAGTTCAGCAGGGGCCAACACCGGGGAGCTGTTTTTT
D gene: -
V gene: TRBV27
J gene: TRBJ2-2
clone size: -

CDR3 protein: CASTLRTGQTGGYTF
CDR3 DNA: TGTGCCAGCACCCTCCGGACAGGGCAGACAGGCGGCTACACCTTC
D gene: TRBD1
V gene: TRBV6-5
J gene: TRBJ1-2
clone size: -

CDR3 protein: CASSPDGRGIYEQYF
CDR3 DNA: TGTGCCAGCAGCCCTGATGGGCGGGGCATCTACGAGCAGTACTTC
D gene: -
V gene: TRBV9
J gene: TRBJ2-7
clone size: -

CDR3 protein: CASSEDGGLVETQYF
CDR3 DNA: TGTGCCAGCAGTGAAGACGGGGGGCTCGTAGAGACCCAGTACTTC
D gene: -
V gene: TRBV2
J gene: TRBJ2-5
clone size: -

CDR3 protein: CASSGDSNSPLHF
CDR3 DNA: TGTGCCAGCAGCGGGGACAGCAATTCACCCCTCCACTTT
D gene: TRBD1
V gene: TRBV6-2/TRBV6-3
J gene: TRBJ1-6
clone size: -

CDR3 protein: CASREGQGGYGYTF
CDR3 DNA: TGCGCCAGCAGGGAAGGACAGGGCGGCTATGGCTACACCTTC
D gene: TRBD1
V gene: TRBV5-1
J gene: TRBJ1-2
clone size: -

CDR3 protein: CSARRETQYF
CDR3 DNA: TGCAGTGCTAGGCGAGAGACCCAGTACTTC
D gene: -
V gene: TRBV20-1
J gene: TRBJ2-5
clone size: -

CDR3 protein: CASSVEVAGGKVTQYF
CDR3 DNA: TGTGCCAGCAGCGTAGAGGTAGCGGGGGGGAAGGTTACGCAGTATTTT
D gene: TRBD2
V gene: TRBV9
J gene: TRBJ2-3
clone size: -

CDR3 protein: CASGLTQGSYEQYF
CDR3 DNA: TGTGCTAGTGGTTTGACGCAGGGAAGCTACGAGCAGTACTTC
D gene: -
V gene: TRBV12-5
J gene: TRBJ2-7
clone size: -

CDR3 protein: CASSLSGPTDTQYF
CDR3 DNA: TGTGCCAGCAGCTTATCAGGGCCCACAGATACGCAGTATTTT
D gene: -
V gene: TRBV7-9
J gene: TRBJ2-3
clone size: -

CDR3 protein: CATSDPGGIYGYTF
CDR3 DNA: TGTGCCACCAGTGACCCAGGGGGAATCTATGGCTACACCTTC
D gene: TRBD1
V gene: TRBV24-1
J gene: TRBJ1-2
clone size: -

CDR3 protein: CASNTPGQKNQPQHF
CDR3 DNA: TGTGCCAGTAATACCCCGGGACAGAAAAATCAGCCCCAGCATTTT
D gene: TRBD1
V gene: TRBV19
J gene: TRBJ1-5
clone size: few

CDR3 protein: CASSLGGPLLHGYTF
CDR3 DNA: TGTGCCAGCAGCTTGGGGGGGCCTCTTCTTCATGGCTACACCTTC
D gene: -
V gene: TRBV5-5
J gene: TRBJ1-2
clone size: -

CDR3 protein: CASSVDARNTEAFF
CDR3 DNA: TGTGCCAGCAGCGTAGATGCGAGGAACACTGAAGCTTTCTTT
D gene: -
V gene: TRBV9
J gene: TRBJ1-1
clone size: few

CDR3 protein: CASSPGQGNSPLHF
CDR3 DNA: TGTGCCAGCAGCCCGGGGCAGGGGAATTCACCCCTCCACTTT
D gene: -
V gene: TRBV7-2
J gene: TRBJ1-6
clone size: -

CDR3 protein: CASNPGGYGYTF
CDR3 DNA: TGTGCCAGCAACCCAGGGGGCTATGGCTACACCTTC
D gene: TRBD1
V gene: TRBV7-2
J gene: TRBJ1-2
clone size: -

CDR3 protein: CASSQLSQKNYGYTF
CDR3 DNA: TGTGCCAGCAGCCAACTATCACAGAAGAACTATGGCTACACCTTC
D gene: -
V gene: TRBV3-1/TRBV3-2
J gene: TRBJ1-2
clone size: -

CDR3 protein: CASRPTGDSQETQYF
CDR3 DNA: TGTGCCAGCAGACCGACAGGGGACAGCCAAGAGACCCAGTACTTC
D gene: TRBD1
V gene: TRBV6-5
J gene: TRBJ2-5
clone size: -

CDR3 protein: CASSQDRGLDTEAFF
CDR3 DNA: TGCGCCAGCAGCCAAGATCGTGGGCTTGACACTGAAGCTTTCTTT
D gene: -
V gene: TRBV4-3
J gene: TRBJ1-1
clone size: -

CDR3 protein: CASSQENRVSYNSPLHF
CDR3 DNA: TGTGCCAGCAGCCAAGAAAACAGGGTGTCCTATAATTCACCCCTCCACTTT
D gene: -
V gene: TRBV3-1/TRBV3-2
J gene: TRBJ1-6
clone size: few

CDR3 protein: CASTAGNSGNTIYF
CDR3 DNA: TGTGCCAGCACGGCAGGTAACTCTGGAAACACCATATATTTT
D gene: -
V gene: TRBV2
J gene: TRBJ1-3
clone size: -

CDR3 protein: CASSLTKENIQYF
CDR3 DNA: TGTGCCAGCAGCCTGACTAAGGAAAACATTCAGTACTTC
D gene: -
V gene: TRBV28
J gene: TRBJ2-4
clone size: -

CDR3 protein: CASSSAGGNQPQHF
CDR3 DNA: TGTGCCAGTAGTTCAGCAGGGGGCAATCAGCCCCAGCATTTT
D gene: -
V gene: TRBV19
J gene: TRBJ1-5
clone size: -

CDR3 protein: CASRIGTVNTEAFF
CDR3 DNA: TGTGCCAGCAGGATAGGGACAGTGAACACTGAAGCTTTCTTT
D gene: TRBD1
V gene: TRBV6-5
J gene: TRBJ1-1
clone size: -

CDR3 protein: CASSHASVPNTIYF
CDR3 DNA: TGTGCCAGCAGCCACGCATCAGTCCCAAACACCATATATTTT
D gene: -
V gene: TRBV3-1/TRBV3-2
J gene: TRBJ1-3
clone size: -

CDR3 protein: CAWSTTGGTEAFF
CDR3 DNA: TGTGCCTGGAGCACAACAGGGGGCACTGAAGCTTTCTTT
D gene: TRBD1
V gene: TRBV30
J gene: TRBJ1-1
clone size: -

CDR3 protein: CASSPRLAGRDEQFF
CDR3 DNA: TGTGCCAGCAGCCCCCGGCTAGCGGGGAGGGATGAGCAGTTCTTC
D gene: TRBD2
V gene: TRBV7-3
J gene: TRBJ2-1
clone size: -

CDR3 protein: CASSEEAPLRSPLHF
CDR3 DNA: TGTGCCAGCAGTGAAGAGGCCCCGTTGAGGTCACCCCTCCACTTT
D gene: -
V gene: TRBV2
J gene: TRBJ1-6
clone size: -

CDR3 protein: CASSTSGNQPQHF
CDR3 DNA: TGTGCCAGCAGCACGTCGGGCAATCAGCCCCAGCATTTT
D gene: -
V gene: TRBV7-2
J gene: TRBJ1-5
clone size: -

CDR3 protein: CAAGTGLNTEAFF
CDR3 DNA: TGTGCTGCCGGGACAGGGCTAAACACTGAAGCTTTCTTT
D gene: TRBD1
V gene: TRBV12-3/TRBV12-4
J gene: TRBJ1-1
clone size: -

CDR3 protein: CASSQDLSWNTEAFF
CDR3 DNA: TGTGCCAGCAGCCAAGATCTGAGCTGGAACACTGAAGCTTTCTTT
D gene: -
V gene: TRBV4-2
J gene: TRBJ1-1
clone size: -

CDR3 protein: CASRDPGRGRETQYF
CDR3 DNA: TGTGCCAGTCGAGACCCTGGCAGGGGGCGGGAGACCCAGTACTTC
D gene: TRBD1
V gene: TRBV19
J gene: TRBJ2-5
clone size: -

CDR3 protein: CASSRDRASYEQYF
CDR3 DNA: TGTGCCAGCAGCCGGGACAGGGCATCCTACGAGCAGTACTTC
D gene: TRBD1
V gene: TRBV7-6
J gene: TRBJ2-7
clone size: -

CDR3 protein: CASSVDRNNQPQHF
CDR3 DNA: TGTGCCAGCAGTGTGGACAGGAATAATCAGCCCCAGCATTTT
D gene: TRBD1
V gene: TRBV5-4
J gene: TRBJ1-5
clone size: -